This T cell receptor beta chain appears in the sequencing data of a study of shared clonotypes between healthy human individuals. Study conclusions and caveats: A few donors shared about 5% of their naive CD4 clonotypes.

TCRdb's table, derived via immunoSEQ multiplex PCR, lists solely in-frame clones and lacks some. This sample has hundreds of thousands of clones, with about 98% found just once. In germline, CDR1 is SGHVS, CDR2 FQNEAQ. This CDR3 is 14 amino acids long. V was shortened by 1 base and J by 11 bases, with 17 bases between the two germline ends. Concerning this clone: Its matching antigen is unknown.

Naive-designated CD8 cells lacked CD45RO, were positively enriched for CCR7, and omitted terminally differentiated effector memory CD45RA+ cells. The sequencing sample was made of naive CD8+ T cells sorted from blood. The chain uses TRBV7-8 and TRBJ1-1, with D possibly TRBD1 on 6 matching bases. The TCR originated in a man aged 30 to 45 in good health. The DNA for the CDR3 is TGTGCCAGCAGCTTAGAGGGTTACAGGGCGTCGGCTTTCTTT. It is translated as CASSLEGYRASAFF.